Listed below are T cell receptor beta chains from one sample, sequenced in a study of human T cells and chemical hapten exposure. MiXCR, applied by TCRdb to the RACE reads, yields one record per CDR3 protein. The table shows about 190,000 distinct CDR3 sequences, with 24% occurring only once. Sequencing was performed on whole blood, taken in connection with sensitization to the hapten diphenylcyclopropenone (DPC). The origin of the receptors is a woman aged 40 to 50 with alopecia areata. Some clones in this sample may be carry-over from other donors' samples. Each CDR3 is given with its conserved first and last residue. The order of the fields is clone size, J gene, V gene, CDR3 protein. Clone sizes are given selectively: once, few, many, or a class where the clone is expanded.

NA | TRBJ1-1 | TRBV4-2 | CASSQVGFSMNTEAFF
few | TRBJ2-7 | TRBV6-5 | CASSYSTLLQDRGTEQYF
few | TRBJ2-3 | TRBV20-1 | CSASGKGTDTQYF
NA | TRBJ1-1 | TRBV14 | CASSPAGAMTEAFF
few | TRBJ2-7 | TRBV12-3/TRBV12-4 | CATQSRDGSYEQYF
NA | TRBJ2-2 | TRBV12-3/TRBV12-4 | CASSTATGNGGELFF
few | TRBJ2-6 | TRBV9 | CASSVGAGANVLTF
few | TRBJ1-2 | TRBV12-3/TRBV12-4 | CASSLQGAYGYTF
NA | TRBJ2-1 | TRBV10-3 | CAISAGTSGRIGEQFF
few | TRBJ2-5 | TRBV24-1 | CATSRGSETQYF
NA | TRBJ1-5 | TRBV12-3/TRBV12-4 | CASSPTGQPQHF
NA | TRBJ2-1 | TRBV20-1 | CSASSQRYNEQFF
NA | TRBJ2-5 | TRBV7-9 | CASSSSPSKTQYF
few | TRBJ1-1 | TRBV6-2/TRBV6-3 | CASSYPGPTEAFF
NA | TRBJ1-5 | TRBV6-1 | CASSRDRGVGQPQHF
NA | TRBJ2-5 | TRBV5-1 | CASSPSGARQETQYF
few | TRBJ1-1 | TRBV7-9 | CASSQGSGTEAFF
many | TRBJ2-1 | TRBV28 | CASSGGYNEQFF
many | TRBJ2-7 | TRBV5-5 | CASSFSYEQYF
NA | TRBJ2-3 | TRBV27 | CASSFIDRDTQYF
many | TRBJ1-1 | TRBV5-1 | CASSLVAGMNTEAFF
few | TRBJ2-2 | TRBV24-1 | CATSGSGGFTGELFF
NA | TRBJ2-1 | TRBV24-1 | CATSDHSGSSYNEQFF
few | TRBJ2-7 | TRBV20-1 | CSATDGPTYEQYF
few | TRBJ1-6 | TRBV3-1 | CASSDVNSPLHF
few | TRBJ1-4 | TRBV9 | CASSVAPANEKLFF
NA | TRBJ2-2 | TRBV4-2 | CASSQGSGQGRTGELFF
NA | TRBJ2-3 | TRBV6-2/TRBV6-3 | CASSYASSADTQYF
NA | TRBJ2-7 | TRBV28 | CASSSSGGGYEQYF
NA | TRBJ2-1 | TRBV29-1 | CSVRDRGSYNEQFF
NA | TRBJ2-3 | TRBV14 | CASSPRTASTDTQYF
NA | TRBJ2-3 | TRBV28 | CASSLAGGVDTQYF
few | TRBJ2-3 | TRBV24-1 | CATSDFPTDTQYF
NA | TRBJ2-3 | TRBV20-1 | CSAQKGPSTDTQYF
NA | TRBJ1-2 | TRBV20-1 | CSAEDLRVYGYTF
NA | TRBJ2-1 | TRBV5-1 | CASSFGQGYEQFF
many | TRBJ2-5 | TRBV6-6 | CASTIGRDQETQYF
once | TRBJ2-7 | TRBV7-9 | CASSLGNEYEQYF
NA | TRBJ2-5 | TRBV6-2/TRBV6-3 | CASRAPGRPWEAQYF
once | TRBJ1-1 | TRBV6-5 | CASSYSTDPRSASEAFF
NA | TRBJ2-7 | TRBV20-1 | CSASASGRNEQYF
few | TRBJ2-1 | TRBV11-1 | CASSKRTGLAGGYYNEQFF
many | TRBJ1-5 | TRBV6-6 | CASIGSQHQARPQHF
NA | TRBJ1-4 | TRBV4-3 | CASSQDPNRGATNEKLFF
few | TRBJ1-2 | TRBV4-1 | CASSWGQAKDGYTF